These T cell receptor beta chains were read from a single sample in a study of post-analysis software for immune sequencing data. TCRdb re-analysed the PCR reads in MiXCR, keeping a single row per CDR3 protein. This sample has roughly 700,000 distinct CDR3 sequences, with less than 35% found just once. Sequenced sample: blood. The receptors shown here come from a girl between 5 and 17 years old with multiple sclerosis. CDR3s include the opening cysteine and the closing phenylalanine or tryptophan. Each record gives: V gene, D gene, J gene, clone size, CDR3 protein, CDR3 DNA. The D gene is left open where the match is weak. For some rows the clone size is stated as once, few or many, or as a class when expanded; others skip it.

v_call: TRBV28; d_call: TRBD2; j_call: TRBJ2-1; clone_size: .; cdr3_aa: CASSMRLAGEHEQFF; cdr3_nt: TGTGCCAGCAGTATGCGACTAGCGGGGGAGCATGAGCAGTTCTTC
v_call: TRBV28; d_call: .; j_call: TRBJ2-7; clone_size: .; cdr3_aa: CASSLYRSHSYEQYF; cdr3_nt: TGTGCCAGCAGTTTATACAGGTCTCACTCCTACGAGCAGTACTTC
v_call: TRBV20-1; d_call: .; j_call: TRBJ2-5; clone_size: few; cdr3_aa: CSARDSRPKGGETQYF; cdr3_nt: TGCAGTGCTAGAGATTCACGTCCCAAGGGCGGGGAGACCCAGTACTTC
v_call: TRBV27; d_call: TRBD2; j_call: TRBJ2-1; clone_size: .; cdr3_aa: CAGSLAAGGPNEQFF; cdr3_nt: TGTGCCGGCAGTTTGGCAGCGGGAGGGCCAAATGAGCAGTTCTTC
v_call: TRBV5-1; d_call: .; j_call: TRBJ2-3; clone_size: .; cdr3_aa: CASSYGIAGTADTQYF; cdr3_nt: TGCGCCAGCAGCTACGGAATAGCGGGGACAGCAGATACGCAGTATTTT
v_call: TRBV6-6; d_call: .; j_call: TRBJ1-1; clone_size: once; cdr3_aa: CASSYGGRGTEAFF; cdr3_nt: TGTGCCAGCAGTTACGGGGGAAGGGGCACTGAAGCTTTCTTT
v_call: TRBV20-1; d_call: .; j_call: TRBJ2-7; clone_size: .; cdr3_aa: CSVIPPGEVPYEQYF; cdr3_nt: TGCAGTGTCATACCCCCGGGAGAGGTCCCCTACGAGCAGTACTTC
v_call: TRBV6-1; d_call: .; j_call: TRBJ1-1; clone_size: .; cdr3_aa: CASGIQDTEAFF; cdr3_nt: TGTGCCAGCGGGATTCAGGACACTGAAGCTTTCTTT
v_call: TRBV15; d_call: .; j_call: TRBJ1-4; clone_size: few; cdr3_aa: CATSRGRDSNEKLFF; cdr3_nt: TGTGCCACCAGCAGAGGCCGGGACTCTAATGAAAAACTGTTTTTT
v_call: TRBV20-1; d_call: .; j_call: TRBJ1-2; clone_size: once; cdr3_aa: CSARIRDSSNYGYTF; cdr3_nt: TGCAGTGCTAGAATCCGGGACTCGTCTAACTATGGCTACACCTTC
v_call: TRBV29-1; d_call: .; j_call: TRBJ1-1; clone_size: .; cdr3_aa: CSVDRGRAAKAFF; cdr3_nt: TGCAGCGTTGATAGAGGACGGGCGGCTAAAGCTTTCTTT
v_call: TRBV7-2; d_call: .; j_call: TRBJ2-1; clone_size: once; cdr3_aa: CASGRSGYNEQFF; cdr3_nt: TGTGCCAGCGGGAGGTCGGGGTACAATGAGCAGTTCTTC
v_call: TRBV20-1; d_call: TRBD2; j_call: TRBJ2-5; clone_size: .; cdr3_aa: CSARPGGAQETQYF; cdr3_nt: TGCAGTGCTAGGCCCGGGGGGGCCCAAGAGACCCAGTACTTC
v_call: TRBV2; d_call: .; j_call: TRBJ2-2; clone_size: .; cdr3_aa: CASSVRLANTGELFF; cdr3_nt: TGTGCCAGCAGTGTACGACTAGCGAACACCGGGGAGCTGTTTTTT
v_call: TRBV7-2; d_call: .; j_call: TRBJ1-4; clone_size: .; cdr3_aa: CASSPGVGNEKLFF; cdr3_nt: TGTGCCAGCAGCCCGGGAGTAGGTAATGAAAAACTGTTTTTT
v_call: TRBV7-9; d_call: TRBD2; j_call: TRBJ2-6; clone_size: .; cdr3_aa: CASSSDGTSGRFSGANVLTF; cdr3_nt: TGTGCCAGTAGCTCGGATGGGACTAGCGGGAGGTTCTCTGGGGCCAACGTCCTGACTTTC
v_call: TRBV20-1; d_call: TRBD1; j_call: TRBJ2-1; clone_size: few; cdr3_aa: CSAPGQETYNEQFF; cdr3_nt: TGCAGTGCCCCGGGACAGGAGACCTACAATGAGCAGTTCTTC
v_call: TRBV5-5; d_call: .; j_call: TRBJ2-7; clone_size: many; cdr3_aa: CASSFLGITYEQYF; cdr3_nt: TGTGCCAGCAGCTTCTTGGGGATCACCTACGAGCAGTACTTC
v_call: TRBV24-1; d_call: .; j_call: TRBJ1-1; clone_size: few; cdr3_aa: CATKGPGTEAFF; cdr3_nt: TGTGCCACAAAAGGTCCCGGGACTGAAGCTTTCTTT
v_call: TRBV7-2; d_call: .; j_call: TRBJ2-7; clone_size: .; cdr3_aa: CASSLSVGLAYEQYF; cdr3_nt: TGTGCCAGCAGCTTAAGTGTTGGGTTGGCTTACGAGCAGTACTTC
v_call: TRBV7-8; d_call: TRBD2; j_call: TRBJ2-3; clone_size: .; cdr3_aa: CASSYGTSGTDTQYF; cdr3_nt: TGTGCCAGCAGCTATGGGACTAGCGGCACAGATACGCAGTATTTT
v_call: TRBV7-2; d_call: .; j_call: TRBJ2-5; clone_size: few; cdr3_aa: CASSLGGGTRQETQYF; cdr3_nt: TGTGCCAGCAGCTTAGGAGGCGGGACTCGCCAAGAGACCCAGTACTTC
v_call: TRBV12-3/TRBV12-4; d_call: .; j_call: TRBJ1-1; clone_size: few; cdr3_aa: CASLDPRTAPGAFF; cdr3_nt: TGTGCCAGCCTTGACCCTAGGACAGCTCCCGGAGCTTTCTTT
v_call: TRBV20-1; d_call: TRBD2; j_call: TRBJ2-7; clone_size: .; cdr3_aa: CSARTPSGSSYEQYF; cdr3_nt: TGCAGTGCTAGAACCCCTAGCGGGAGCTCCTACGAGCAGTACTTC
v_call: TRBV12-3/TRBV12-4; d_call: TRBD1; j_call: TRBJ1-2; clone_size: many; cdr3_aa: CASSFWQGAIGYTF; cdr3_nt: TGTGCCAGCAGTTTTTGGCAGGGGGCGATTGGCTACACCTTC
v_call: TRBV18; d_call: .; j_call: TRBJ1-6; clone_size: few; cdr3_aa: CASSPGLSLTPLHF; cdr3_nt: TGTGCCAGCTCACCGGGGCTCTCTTTAACTCCCCTCCACTTT
v_call: TRBV19; d_call: .; j_call: TRBJ1-2; clone_size: .; cdr3_aa: CASSVDIDYGYTF; cdr3_nt: TGTGCCAGTAGTGTGGACATAGACTATGGCTACACCTTC
v_call: TRBV15; d_call: TRBD2; j_call: TRBJ2-1; clone_size: .; cdr3_aa: CATSRDRGLAGGPGDEQFF; cdr3_nt: TGTGCCACCAGCAGAGATCGCGGACTAGCGGGAGGGCCTGGAGATGAGCAGTTCTTC
v_call: TRBV14; d_call: TRBD1; j_call: TRBJ2-5; clone_size: .; cdr3_aa: CASSLETGQRYF; cdr3_nt: TGTGCCAGCAGCCTGGAGACAGGGCAACGGTACTTC
v_call: TRBV27; d_call: .; j_call: TRBJ1-6; clone_size: .; cdr3_aa: CASSLSGQPTIGSYNSPLHF; cdr3_nt: TGTGCCAGCAGTTTATCTGGACAACCAACTATCGGCTCCTATAATTCACCCCTCCACTTT
v_call: TRBV15; d_call: .; j_call: TRBJ2-5; clone_size: many; cdr3_aa: CATSRDPLSRGWETQYF; cdr3_nt: TGTGCCACCAGCAGAGACCCCCTATCCAGGGGCTGGGAGACCCAGTACTTC
v_call: TRBV7-2; d_call: TRBD2; j_call: TRBJ2-4; clone_size: few; cdr3_aa: CASSFGTSGSNIQYF; cdr3_nt: TGTGCCAGCAGCTTTGGGACTAGCGGGAGTAACATTCAGTACTTC
v_call: TRBV5-1; d_call: .; j_call: TRBJ1-4; clone_size: few; cdr3_aa: CASSLGGTIIEKLFF; cdr3_nt: TGCGCCAGCAGCTTGGGCGGGACGATTATTGAAAAACTGTTTTTT
v_call: TRBV20-1; d_call: .; j_call: TRBJ2-1; clone_size: .; cdr3_aa: CSASDKGIPLLDEQFF; cdr3_nt: TGCAGTGCATCCGATAAAGGGATCCCCTTGCTCGATGAGCAGTTCTTC
v_call: TRBV4-3; d_call: .; j_call: TRBJ1-2; clone_size: few; cdr3_aa: CASSQDRWGTYGYTF; cdr3_nt: TGCGCCAGCAGCCAAGATCGTTGGGGGACCTATGGCTACACCTTC
v_call: TRBV10-3; d_call: .; j_call: TRBJ2-7; clone_size: few; cdr3_aa: CAISESGASPYEQYF; cdr3_nt: TGTGCCATCAGTGAGTCGGGAGCTAGCCCCTACGAGCAGTACTTC
v_call: TRBV24-1; d_call: TRBD2; j_call: TRBJ2-1; clone_size: .; cdr3_aa: CATSESGLAGGQNEQFF; cdr3_nt: TGTGCCACCAGTGAGTCCGGACTAGCGGGAGGACAAAATGAGCAGTTCTTC
v_call: TRBV28; d_call: .; j_call: TRBJ1-1; clone_size: .; cdr3_aa: CASRSGFTEAFF; cdr3_nt: TGTGCCAGCAGGTCAGGGTTCACTGAAGCTTTCTTT
v_call: TRBV5-1; d_call: TRBD2; j_call: TRBJ2-5; clone_size: many; cdr3_aa: CASSAGLGFDMAQYF; cdr3_nt: TGCGCCAGCAGCGCCGGACTAGGGTTTGATATGGCCCAGTACTTC
v_call: TRBV20-1; d_call: TRBD2; j_call: TRBJ2-1; clone_size: few; cdr3_aa: CSARDAGTSGLYEQFF; cdr3_nt: TGCAGTGCTAGAGACGCCGGGACTAGCGGGTTGTATGAGCAGTTCTTC
v_call: TRBV6-1; d_call: .; j_call: TRBJ1-2; clone_size: few; cdr3_aa: CASSDPGVVGYTF; cdr3_nt: TGTGCCAGCAGTGATCCGGGGGTAGTTGGCTACACCTTC
v_call: TRBV12-3/TRBV12-4; d_call: .; j_call: TRBJ1-1; clone_size: once; cdr3_aa: CASTLDARLTEAFF; cdr3_nt: TGTGCCAGCACCCTGGACGCAAGATTGACTGAAGCTTTCTTT
v_call: TRBV10-1; d_call: TRBD2; j_call: TRBJ2-7; clone_size: .; cdr3_aa: CASSESGTSGEQYF; cdr3_nt: TGCGCCAGCAGTGAGTCGGGGACTAGCGGCGAGCAGTACTTC
v_call: TRBV12-3/TRBV12-4; d_call: .; j_call: TRBJ2-5; clone_size: .; cdr3_aa: CASSYIEGETQYF; cdr3_nt: TGTGCCAGCAGTTATATTGAAGGAGAGACCCAGTACTTC
v_call: TRBV20-1; d_call: .; j_call: TRBJ2-5; clone_size: .; cdr3_aa: CSAPRTTAYDQYF; cdr3_nt: TGCAGTGCCCCACGGACTACAGCCTACGATCAGTACTTC
v_call: TRBV12-3/TRBV12-4; d_call: .; j_call: TRBJ2-1; clone_size: few; cdr3_aa: CASSLSHNGGTYNEQFF; cdr3_nt: TGTGCCAGCAGTTTGTCCCACAACGGGGGCACCTACAATGAGCAGTTCTTC
v_call: TRBV3-1; d_call: .; j_call: TRBJ2-3; clone_size: .; cdr3_aa: CASSQDLVSDTQYF; cdr3_nt: TGTGCCAGCAGCCAAGATCTTGTTTCAGATACGCAGTATTTT
v_call: TRBV12-5; d_call: .; j_call: TRBJ2-2; clone_size: once; cdr3_aa: CASAWEGARAGELFF; cdr3_nt: TGTGCTAGTGCCTGGGAAGGGGCGCGGGCCGGGGAGCTGTTTTTT